Presented here are 26 T cell receptor beta chains from one specimen sequenced in a study of type 1 and type 2 diabetes patients. Amplification started from genomic DNA. The TCR beta CDR3 region was amplified using 30 forward and 13 reverse primers. A single record per CDR3 protein comes from TCRdb applying MiXCR to the multiplex PCR reads. The sample gives around 300,000 distinct CDR3 sequences, roughly 50% of which show up once; around 15% is in the top ten. Sequenced input: peripheral blood mononuclear cells (PBMCs). Every receptor here comes from a man aged 18 to 30 with type 2 diabetes.

The J gene is TRBJ2-5, the V gene TRBV27, with TRBD2 matching over 10 bases. Trimming at V came to 0 bases and at J to 0 bases, leaving 7 bases not matched to a gene. The CDR3 is 18 residues long. Germline V gives CDR1 MNHEY, CDR2 SMNVEV (reference sequence). DNA for the CDR3: TGTGCCAGCAGTTTATCGGGACTAGCGAACGACTACCAAGAGACCCAGTACTTC. Translating gives CASSLSGLANDYQETQYF.

The V and J genes are TRBV19 and TRBJ2-2; 10 bases are a match to TRBD2. The germline CDR1 and CDR2 sequences are LNHDA and SQIVND (reference sequence). The ends lost 6 bases at V and 6 bases at J; junction bases unmatched: 7. The CDR3 is 15 residues long. CDR3 DNA sequence: TGTGCCAGTAGCCCAGCGGGGGGGCAGGCCGGGGAGCTGTTTTTT. It specifies CASSPAGGQAGELFF.

J is TRBJ1-1 and V is TRBV9; 9 bases map to TRBD1. This CDR3 contains 15 residues. Germline loops: CDR1 SGDLS, CDR2 YYNGEE. V was pared by 4 bases and J by 11 bases, with 15 bases of the junction left unmatched. CDR3 region: CASSPGQGARYLAFF. CDR3 coding DNA: TGTGCCAGCAGCCCGGGACAGGGAGCGCGTTATTTGGCTTTCTTT.

The chain has TRBV9 and TRBJ1-2; D not certain. Germline loops: CDR1 SGDLS, CDR2 YYNGEE. V lost 3 bases and J 8 bases, leaving 11 bases between the germline ends. The CDR3 has 12 amino acids. The CDR3, as DNA: TGTGCCAGCAGCGGAGGCGTCAGCGGCTACACCTTC. Translation gives CASSGGVSGYTF.

This clonotype occurred a few times. The V call is TRBV5-1, the J call TRBJ2-7; D could derive from TRBD1 or TRBD2 (5 bases each). Trimming shortened V by 3 bases and J by 3 bases, and 10 bases separated the two germline ends. The germline V gene encodes CDR1 SGHRS and CDR2 YFSETQ. The CDR3 totals 13 residues. The CDR3 loop reads CASSWDGGYEQYF. The CDR3 DNA reads as TGCGCCAGCAGCTGGGACGGTGGCTACGAGCAGTACTTC.

The chain has TRBV6-1 and TRBJ1-1; 7 bases align to TRBD1. Germline values: CDR1 MNHNS, CDR2 SASEGT. The CDR3 extends over 14 amino acids. J gave up 1 base and V 10 bases, and 9 bases lay outside the gene matches. This chain's CDR3 is CAISPQGGNTEAFF. Written as DNA, the CDR3 is TGTGCCATCAGCCCTCAGGGGGGGAACACTGAAGCTTTCTTT.

This clonotype was picked up a small number of times. DNA for the CDR3: TGTGCCAGCAGTTTTCTGACTAGCGGACCGGGGGGGACCCAGTACTTC. Amino acids: CASSFLTSGPGGTQYF. The chain couples TRBV28 to TRBJ2-5; TRBD2 agrees at 9 bases. The V gene's germline CDR1 is MDHEN and CDR2 SYDVKM. Losses at the gene ends were 3 bases for V and 7 bases for J; bases not matched to a gene: 12. The CDR3 totals 16 residues.

In its sample, this clonotype was seen a few times. The chain carries TRBV6-1 and TRBJ2-7; a weak D match, TRBD2 (5 bases). Germline values: CDR1 MNHNS, CDR2 SASEGT. Trimming took off 1 base at V and 5 bases at J, with 9 bases between the two ends. The CDR3 length is 13 residues. In DNA form, the CDR3 reads TGTGCCAGCAGTGAAGGCCAGGAGGACGAGCAGTACTTC. It is translated as CASSEGQEDEQYF.

This sequence joins TRBV5-1 and TRBJ2-3; D not certain. V lost 0 bases to trimming and J lost 3 bases, with 14 bases between them. Germline V gives CDR1 SGHRS, CDR2 YFSETQ. The CDR3 length is 16 residues. Here the CDR3 DNA reads TGCGCCAGCAGCTTGGCCGCGATCCCGGATACAGATACGCAGTATTTT. Amino acids: CASSLAAIPDTDTQYF. Full variable domain (missing parts from reference TRBV5-1 and TRBJ2-3): KAGVTQTPRYLIKTRGQQVTLSCSPISGHRSVSWYQQTPGQGLQFLFEYFSETQRNKGNFPGRFSGRQFSNSRSEMNVSTLELGDSALYLCASSLAAIPDTDTQYFGPGTRLTVL.

The rearrangement joins TRBV13 to TRBJ1-1; D is perhaps TRBD1 (5 bases). This CDR3 region has 16 residues. With 5 bases removed from V and 5 bases from J, the gap between germline ends came to 21 bases. Germline lookup yields CDR1 PRHDT and CDR2 FYEKMQ (reference sequence). CDR3 DNA: TGTGCCAGCAGCACTCCTTTGGGACTTACACAAACTGAAGCTTTCTTT. Translating gives CASSTPLGLTQTEAFF.

This clonotype was observed once. A much larger clonotype is one base distant, so this may be a read error. The chain employs TRBV10-3 and TRBJ2-7; no reliable D call. The CDR3 length is 15 residues. The germline V and J ends were trimmed by 4 bases and 4 bases, with 17 bases remaining between them. Germline lookup yields CDR1 ENHRY and CDR2 SYGVKD. In DNA form, the CDR3 reads TGTGCCATCAGTGGGTCTGGCTCCCTCCCGTACGAGCAGTACTTC. It is translated as CAISGSGSLPYEQYF.

This clonotype was seen a few times. The J gene is TRBJ2-3, the V gene TRBV19; D gene unclear. CDR1 is LNHDA, CDR2 SQIVND, per germline (reference sequence). Trimming removed 5 bases from V and 4 bases from J, with 16 bases in between. The length of the CDR3 is 15 residues. DNA for the CDR3: TGTGCCAGTAGTGCGACCCTAGTCGGTCCAGATACGCAGTATTTT. Its protein product is CASSATLVGPDTQYF.

The chain has TRBV7-6 and TRBJ2-7; possibly TRBD1 or TRBD2 for D (5 bases each). In germline, CDR1 is SGHVS, CDR2 FNYEAQ. V shed 5 bases and J shed 1 base, with 18 bases lying between them. This CDR3 region has 16 residues. The CDR3 is CASSPRRRGASYEQYF. DNA of the CDR3: TGTGCCAGCAGCCCCCGGAGGAGAGGGGCATCCTACGAGCAGTACTTC.

The chain combines TRBV7-3 with TRBJ1-5; 7 bases fit TRBD1. Losses at the gene ends were 5 bases for V and 5 bases for J; bases not matched to a gene: 9. This CDR3 region has 15 residues. The germline CDR1 and CDR2 sequences are SGHTA and FQGTGA. DNA of the CDR3: TGTGCCAGCAGCCAAGCTCAGGGGGTTGATCAGCCCCAGCATTTT. It codes for CASSQAQGVDQPQHF.

This clonotype appeared once. The genes are TRBV6-5 and TRBJ2-1; TRBD1 agrees at 8 bases. V lost 6 bases to trimming and J lost 9 bases; unmatched junction nucleotides: 10. Germline-derived CDR1 and CDR2 are MNHEY and SVGAGI. The CDR3 consists of 14 residues. CDR3 DNA: TGTGCCAGCAGGGAACTTTCAGGGGGCGGTGAGCAGTTCTTC. This sequence encodes CASRELSGGGEQFF.

The V and J genes are TRBV19 and TRBJ2-7; D unresolved. CDR3 length equals 14 residues. In germline, CDR1 is LNHDA, CDR2 SQIVND (reference sequence). V was pared by 6 bases and J by 2 bases, with 14 bases between. The CDR3 bases are TGTGCCAGTAGGCCCTCGTGGGGTGCCTACGAGCAGTACTTC. Translating gives CASRPSWGAYEQYF. Supplemented by reference TRBV19 and TRBJ2-7, the full variable domain reads DGGITQSPKYLFRKEGQNVTLSCEQNLNHDAMYWYRQDPGQGLRLIYYSQIVNDFQKGDIAEGYSVSREKKESFPLTVTSAQKNPTAFYLCASRPSWGAYEQYFGPGTRLTVT.

This clonotype appeared many times. This chain connects TRBV2 to TRBJ1-6, with TRBD1 matching 9 bases. CDR1 is SNHLY and CDR2 is FYNNEI in the germline V gene. Trimming removed 5 bases from V and 10 bases from J; junction bases left unmatched: 9. The CDR3 runs 15 residues. This CDR3 reads CASSPNRGRRSPLHF. The DNA for the CDR3 is TGTGCCAGCAGTCCTAACAGGGGGCGCAGATCACCCCTCCACTTT. Complete variable domain (other parts from reference TRBV2 and TRBJ1-6): EPEVTQTPSHQVTQMGQEVILRCVPISNHLYFYWYRQILGQKVEFLVSFYNNEISEKSEIFDDQFSVERPDGSNFTLKIRSTKLEDSAMYFCASSPNRGRRSPLHFGNGTRLTVT.

The chain has TRBV2 and TRBJ2-7; 11 nucleotides line up with TRBD2. V gave up 8 bases and J gave up 5 bases; unmatched junction bases: 17. The germline V gene encodes CDR1 SNHLY and CDR2 FYNNEI. The CDR3 covers 17 residues. The CDR3 DNA sequence: TGTGCCAGCGTACGGGACAGGGTTGGACTAGCGGGTGACGAGCAGTACTTC. Its translation is CASVRDRVGLAGDEQYF.

V gene TRBV6-1 combines with J gene TRBJ2-7; a possible D gene is TRBD2 (6 bases). The V and J ends lost 1 base and 0 bases respectively, with 16 bases between them. The CDR3 spans 17 residues. Germline CDR1 reads MNHNS; CDR2 reads SASEGT. CDR3 sequence reads: CASSEGLAHLLSYEQYF. The CDR3 DNA is TGTGCCAGCAGTGAAGGGCTAGCGCACCTTCTCTCCTACGAGCAGTACTTC.

V and J are TRBV7-2 and TRBJ2-1, with a possible D match to TRBD2 (5 bases). V dropped 4 bases and J dropped 4 bases, with 11 bases sitting between them. This CDR3 is built from 14 residues. From germline, CDR1 is SGHTA and CDR2 FQGNSA. The CDR3 region has the DNA TGTGCCAGCAGCTCCCAGCGGAGTTACAATGAGCAGTTCTTC. As protein: CASSSQRSYNEQFF.

The J gene is TRBJ2-7, the V gene TRBV2, with D tentatively TRBD1 (5 bases). Germline CDR1 is SNHLY and CDR2 is FYNNEI. The germline V and J ends were trimmed by 4 bases and 5 bases, with 21 bases remaining between them. The CDR3 extends over 16 amino acids. CDR3 in amino acids: CASSGVGAGREDEQYF. As DNA, the CDR3 is TGTGCCAGCAGTGGGGTAGGGGCAGGGCGAGAGGACGAGCAGTACTTC.

The chain couples TRBV19 to TRBJ1-2, with D maybe TRBD1 (5 bases). Trimming took off 5 bases at V and 6 bases at J, with 13 bases between the two ends. Per germline, CDR1 LNHDA and CDR2 SQIVND (reference sequence). This CDR3 has 13 amino acids. CDR3 sequence: CASSVRLGDGYTF. CDR3 in DNA: TGTGCCAGTAGTGTACGTTTAGGGGATGGCTACACCTTC.

The chain joins TRBV5-1 to TRBJ1-1; 9 nucleotides match TRBD1. This CDR3 is 13 amino acids long. J lost 4 bases, V lost 3 bases, and 1 base had no gene match. From germline, CDR1 is SGHRS and CDR2 YFSETQ. CDR3 residues: CASSWDRATEAFF. The CDR3 DNA is TGCGCCAGCAGCTGGGACAGGGCCACTGAAGCTTTCTTT.

This clonotype occurred once. A junction boundary mismatches the germline segment, possibly from a read error. The V gene is TRBV7-2, the J gene TRBJ2-5; D tentatively fits TRBD1 or TRBD2 (5 bases each). CDR3 length equals 15 residues. Germline V gene data show CDR1 as SGHTA and CDR2 as FQGNSA. CDR3 nucleotide sequence: TGCGCCAGCAGCCAAGATCGAAGAGGGGAAGAGACCCAGTACTTC. Protein: CASSQDRRGEETQYF.

The V call is TRBV20-1, the J call TRBJ1-1; D is possibly TRBD1 (6 bases). Deletions cut 3 bases from V and 1 base from J, with 12 bases between. CDR3 length: 14 residues. CDR1 is DFQATT, CDR2 SNEGSKA, per germline (reference sequence). CDR3 bases: TGCAGTGCTAGTTCTCGGACAGCGAACACTGAAGCTTTCTTT. Translation: CSASSRTANTEAFF.

V gene TRBV5-5 combines with J gene TRBJ1-6, with TRBD1 matching 7 bases. Germline loops: CDR1 SGHKS, CDR2 YYEKEE (reference sequence). The CDR3 totals 17 residues. V was clipped by 4 bases and J by 2 bases; unmatched bases: 9. The CDR3 protein is CASSMATGQAYNSPLHF. The CDR3 DNA reads as TGTGCCAGCAGCATGGCCACTGGACAGGCCTATAATTCACCCCTCCACTTT. The entire variable domain, with the rest obtained from reference TRBV5-5 and TRBJ1-6, is as follows: DAGVTQSPTHLIKTRGQQVTLRCSPISGHKSVSWYQQVLGQGPQFIFQYYEKEERGRGNFPDRFSARQFPNYSSELNVNALLLGDSALYLCASSMATGQAYNSPLHFGNGTRLTVT.